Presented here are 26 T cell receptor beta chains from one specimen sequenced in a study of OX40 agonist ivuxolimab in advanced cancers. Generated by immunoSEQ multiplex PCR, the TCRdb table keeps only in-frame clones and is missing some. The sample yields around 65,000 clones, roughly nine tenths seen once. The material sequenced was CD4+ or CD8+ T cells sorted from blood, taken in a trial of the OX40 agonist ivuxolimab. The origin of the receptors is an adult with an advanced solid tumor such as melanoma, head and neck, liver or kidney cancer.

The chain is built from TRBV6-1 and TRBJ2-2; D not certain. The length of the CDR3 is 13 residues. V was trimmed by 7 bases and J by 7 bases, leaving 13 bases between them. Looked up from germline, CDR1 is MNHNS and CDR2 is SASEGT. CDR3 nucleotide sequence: TGTGCCAGCATTATGGACCGCCTCGGGGAGCTGTTTTTT. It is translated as CASIMDRLGELFF.

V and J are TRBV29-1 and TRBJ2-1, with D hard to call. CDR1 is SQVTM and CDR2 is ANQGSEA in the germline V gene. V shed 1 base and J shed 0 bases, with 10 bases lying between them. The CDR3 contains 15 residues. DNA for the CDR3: TGCAGCGTTGAAGGGACCTCAACCTCCTACAATGAGCAGTTCTTC. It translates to CSVEGTSTSYNEQFF.

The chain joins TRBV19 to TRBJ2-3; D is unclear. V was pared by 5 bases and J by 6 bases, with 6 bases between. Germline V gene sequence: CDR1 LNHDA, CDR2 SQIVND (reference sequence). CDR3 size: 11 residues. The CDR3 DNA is TGTGCCAGTAGTTCCCTGGATACGCAGTATTTT. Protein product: CASSSLDTQYF.

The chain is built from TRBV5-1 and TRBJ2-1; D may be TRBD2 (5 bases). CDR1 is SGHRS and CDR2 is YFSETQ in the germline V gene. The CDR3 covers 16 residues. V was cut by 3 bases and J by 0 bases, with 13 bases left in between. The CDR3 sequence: CASSSGGYSSYNEQFF. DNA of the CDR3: TGCGCCAGCAGCTCCGGAGGATATTCCTCCTACAATGAGCAGTTCTTC. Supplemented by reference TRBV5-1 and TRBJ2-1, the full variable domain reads KAGVTQTPRYLIKTRGQQVTLSCSPISGHRSVSWYQQTPGQGLQFLFEYFSETQRNKGNFPGRFSGRQFSNSRSEMNVSTLELGDSALYLCASSSGGYSSYNEQFFGPGTRLTVL.

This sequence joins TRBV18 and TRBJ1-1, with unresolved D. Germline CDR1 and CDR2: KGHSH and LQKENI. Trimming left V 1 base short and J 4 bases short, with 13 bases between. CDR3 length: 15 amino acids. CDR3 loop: CASSPLWETGTEAFF. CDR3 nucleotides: TGTGCCAGCTCACCACTTTGGGAGACTGGCACTGAAGCTTTCTTT.

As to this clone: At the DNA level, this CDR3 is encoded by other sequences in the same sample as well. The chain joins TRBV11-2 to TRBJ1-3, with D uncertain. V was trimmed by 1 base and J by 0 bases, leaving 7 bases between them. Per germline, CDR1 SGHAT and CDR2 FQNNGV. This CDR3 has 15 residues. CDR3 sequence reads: CASSLGGYSGNTIYF. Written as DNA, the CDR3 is TGTGCCAGCAGCTTAGGGGGTTACTCTGGAAACACCATATATTTT.

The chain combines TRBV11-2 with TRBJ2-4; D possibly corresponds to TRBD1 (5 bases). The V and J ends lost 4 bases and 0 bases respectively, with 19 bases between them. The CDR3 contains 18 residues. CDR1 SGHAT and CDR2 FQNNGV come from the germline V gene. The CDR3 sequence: CASSSPLGRAEAKNIQYF. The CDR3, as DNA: TGTGCCAGCAGCTCCCCCCTGGGCAGGGCCGAAGCCAAAAACATTCAGTACTTC.

DNA for the CDR3: TGCGCCAGCAGCCCCGGGACTACGAACACCGGGGAGCTGTTTTTT. Translation gives CASSPGTTNTGELFF. The V call is TRBV5-1, the J call TRBJ2-2; 7 bases are a match to TRBD2. From germline, CDR1 is SGHRS and CDR2 YFSETQ. The CDR3 is 15 amino acids. V shed 4 bases and J 0 bases; nucleotides not matched to a gene: 3.

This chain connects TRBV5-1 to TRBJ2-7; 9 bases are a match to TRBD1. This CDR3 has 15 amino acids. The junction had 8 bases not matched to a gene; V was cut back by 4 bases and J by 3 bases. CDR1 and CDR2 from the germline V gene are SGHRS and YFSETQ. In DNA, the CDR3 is TGCGCCAGCAGCCGCACAGGGGGCGATGGCTACGAGCAGTACTTC. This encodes CASSRTGGDGYEQYF.

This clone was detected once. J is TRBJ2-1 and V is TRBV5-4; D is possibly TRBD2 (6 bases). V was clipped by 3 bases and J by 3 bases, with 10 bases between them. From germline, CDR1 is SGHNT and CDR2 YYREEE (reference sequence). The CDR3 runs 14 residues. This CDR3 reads CASSSGLDYNEQFF. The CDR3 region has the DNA TGTGCCAGCAGCTCGGGACTGGACTACAATGAGCAGTTCTTC.

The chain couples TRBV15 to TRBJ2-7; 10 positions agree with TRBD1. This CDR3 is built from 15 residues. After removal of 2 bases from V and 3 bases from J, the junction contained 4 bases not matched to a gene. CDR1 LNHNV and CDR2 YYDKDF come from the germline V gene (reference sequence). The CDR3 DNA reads TGTGCCACCAGCAGATCGACAGGGGGCGACTACGAGCAGTACTTC. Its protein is CATSRSTGGDYEQYF.

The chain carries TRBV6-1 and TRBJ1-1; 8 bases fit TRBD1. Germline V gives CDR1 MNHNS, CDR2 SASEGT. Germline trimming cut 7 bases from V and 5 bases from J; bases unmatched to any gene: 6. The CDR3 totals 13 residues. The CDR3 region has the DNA TGTGCCAGCAAAGAGACAGGGGATACTGAAGCTTTCTTT. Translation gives CASKETGDTEAFF.

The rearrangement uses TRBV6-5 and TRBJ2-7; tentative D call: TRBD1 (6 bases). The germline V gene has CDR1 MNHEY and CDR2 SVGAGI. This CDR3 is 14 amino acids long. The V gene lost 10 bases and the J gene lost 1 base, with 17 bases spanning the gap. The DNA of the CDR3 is TGTGCCACCACGGGGCTGAGGGGGTCCTACGAGCAGTACTTC. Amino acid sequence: CATTGLRGSYEQYF.

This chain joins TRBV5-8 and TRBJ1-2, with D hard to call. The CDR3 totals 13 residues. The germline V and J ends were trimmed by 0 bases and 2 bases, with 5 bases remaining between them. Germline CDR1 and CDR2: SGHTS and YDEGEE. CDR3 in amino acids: CASSLGPNYGYTF. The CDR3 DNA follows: TGTGCCAGCAGCTTGGGTCCCAACTATGGCTACACCTTC.

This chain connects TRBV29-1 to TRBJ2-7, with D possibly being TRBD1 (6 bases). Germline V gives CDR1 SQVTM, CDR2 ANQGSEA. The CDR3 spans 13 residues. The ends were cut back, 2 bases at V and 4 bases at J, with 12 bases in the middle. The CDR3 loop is CSVEKGRGYEQYF. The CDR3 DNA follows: TGCAGCGTTGAAAAAGGCAGGGGTTACGAGCAGTACTTC.

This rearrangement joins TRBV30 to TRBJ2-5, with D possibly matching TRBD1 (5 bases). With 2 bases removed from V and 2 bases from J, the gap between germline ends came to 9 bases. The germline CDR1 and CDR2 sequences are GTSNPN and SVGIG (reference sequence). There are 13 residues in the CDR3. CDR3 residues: CAWSRGDQETQYF. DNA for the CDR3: TGTGCCTGGAGTAGGGGCGATCAAGAGACCCAGTACTTC.

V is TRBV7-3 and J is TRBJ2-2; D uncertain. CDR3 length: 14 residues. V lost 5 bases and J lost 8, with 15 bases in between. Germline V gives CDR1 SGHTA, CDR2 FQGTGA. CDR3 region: CASSPSSVTGELFF. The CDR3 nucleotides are TGTGCCAGCAGCCCTTCGTCGGTAACGGGGGAGCTGTTTTTT.

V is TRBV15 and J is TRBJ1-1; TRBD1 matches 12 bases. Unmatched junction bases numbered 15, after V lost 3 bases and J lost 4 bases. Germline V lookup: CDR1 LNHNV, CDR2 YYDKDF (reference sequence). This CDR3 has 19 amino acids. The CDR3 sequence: CATSRGTGGMGWWVTEAFF. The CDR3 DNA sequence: TGTGCCACCAGCAGGGGGACAGGGGGCATGGGTTGGTGGGTCACTGAAGCTTTCTTT.

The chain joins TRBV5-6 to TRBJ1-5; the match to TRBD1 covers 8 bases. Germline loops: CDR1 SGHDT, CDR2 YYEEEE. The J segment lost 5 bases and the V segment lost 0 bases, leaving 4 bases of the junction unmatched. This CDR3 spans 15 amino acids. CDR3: CASSLGDRSHQPQHF. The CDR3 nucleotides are TGTGCCAGCAGCTTGGGGGACAGGTCCCATCAGCCCCAGCATTTT.

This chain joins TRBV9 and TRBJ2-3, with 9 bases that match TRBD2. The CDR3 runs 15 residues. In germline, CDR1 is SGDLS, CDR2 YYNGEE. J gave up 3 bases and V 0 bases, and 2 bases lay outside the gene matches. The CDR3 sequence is CASSVALAGTDTQYF. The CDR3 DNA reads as TGTGCCAGCAGCGTAGCTCTAGCGGGGACAGATACGCAGTATTTT.

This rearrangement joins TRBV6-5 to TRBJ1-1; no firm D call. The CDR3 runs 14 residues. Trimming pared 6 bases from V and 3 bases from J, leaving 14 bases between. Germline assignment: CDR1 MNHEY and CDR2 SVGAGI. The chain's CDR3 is CASSRGRRDTEAFF. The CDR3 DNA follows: TGTGCCAGCAGCCGCGGTCGAAGGGACACTGAAGCTTTCTTT.

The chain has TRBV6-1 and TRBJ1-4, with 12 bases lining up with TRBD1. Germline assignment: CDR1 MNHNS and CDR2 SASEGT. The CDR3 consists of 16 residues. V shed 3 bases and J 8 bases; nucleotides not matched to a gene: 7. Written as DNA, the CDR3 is TGTGCCAGCAGTGACACTCCGGGACAGGGGGCCGAAAAACTGTTTTTT. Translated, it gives CASSDTPGQGAEKLFF.

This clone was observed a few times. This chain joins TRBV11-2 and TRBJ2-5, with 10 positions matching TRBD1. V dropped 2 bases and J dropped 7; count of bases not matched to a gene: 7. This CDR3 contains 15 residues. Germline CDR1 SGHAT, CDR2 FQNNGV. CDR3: CASSLSPGQGRTQYF. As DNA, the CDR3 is TGTGCCAGCAGCTTATCACCGGGACAGGGGCGGACCCAGTACTTC.

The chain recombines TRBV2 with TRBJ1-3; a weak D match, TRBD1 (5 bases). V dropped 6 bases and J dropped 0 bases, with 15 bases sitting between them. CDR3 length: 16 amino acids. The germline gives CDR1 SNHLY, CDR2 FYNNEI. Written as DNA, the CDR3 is TGTGCCAGCAGAGCCACAGGAACCCGCTCTGGAAACACCATATATTTT. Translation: CASRATGTRSGNTIYF.

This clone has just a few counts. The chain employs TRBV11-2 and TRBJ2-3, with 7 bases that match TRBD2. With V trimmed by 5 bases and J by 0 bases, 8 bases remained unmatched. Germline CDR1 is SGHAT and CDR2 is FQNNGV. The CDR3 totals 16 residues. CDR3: CASSGPGTTSTDTQYF. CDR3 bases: TGTGCCAGCAGCGGACCCGGGACTACTAGCACAGATACGCAGTATTTT.

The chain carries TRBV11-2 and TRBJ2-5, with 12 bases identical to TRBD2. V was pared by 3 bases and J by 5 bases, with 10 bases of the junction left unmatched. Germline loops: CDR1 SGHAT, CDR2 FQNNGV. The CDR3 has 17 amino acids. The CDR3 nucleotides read TGTGCCAGCAGCTTTAACCTAGCGGGGGGGCCGGGTGAGACCCAGTACTTC. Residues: CASSFNLAGGPGETQYF.